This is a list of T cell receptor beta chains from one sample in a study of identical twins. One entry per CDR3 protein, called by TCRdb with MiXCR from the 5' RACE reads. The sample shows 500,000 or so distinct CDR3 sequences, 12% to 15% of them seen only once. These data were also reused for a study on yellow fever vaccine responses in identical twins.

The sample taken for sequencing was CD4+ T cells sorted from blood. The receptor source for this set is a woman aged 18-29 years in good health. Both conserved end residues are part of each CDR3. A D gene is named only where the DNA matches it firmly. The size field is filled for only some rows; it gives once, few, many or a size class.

CDR3 DNA: TGCAGTGCTGGGACAGGGCGCGGGAGTCAGTACTTC
CDR3 protein: CSAGTGRGSQYF
clone size: many
V gene: TRBV20-1
J gene: TRBJ2-4
D gene: TRBD1

CDR3 DNA: TGTGCCAGCAGCGTAGGCGCAGGAGTAGGAAACTACGAGCAGTACTTC
CDR3 protein: CASSVGAGVGNYEQYF
clone size: .
V gene: TRBV9
J gene: TRBJ2-7
D gene: .

CDR3 DNA: TGTGCCATAAGGGGAGGGGGGATTCCCTACAATGAGCAGTTCTTC
CDR3 protein: CAIRGGGIPYNEQFF
clone size: .
V gene: TRBV28
J gene: TRBJ2-1
D gene: .

CDR3 DNA: TGCAGTGCCCGACTAGCCCTGGGGGAGACCCAGTACTTC
CDR3 protein: CSARLALGETQYF
clone size: .
V gene: TRBV20-1
J gene: TRBJ2-5
D gene: TRBD2

CDR3 DNA: TGTGCCAGCAGTTACCCGGGACCGAACACCGGGGAGCTGTTTTTT
CDR3 protein: CASSYPGPNTGELFF
clone size: .
V gene: TRBV6-5
J gene: TRBJ2-2
D gene: .

CDR3 DNA: TGCAGTGCTAGAATCCCCGGGGCGGGAATATCGTCTAGCACAGATACGCAGTATTTT
CDR3 protein: CSARIPGAGISSSTDTQYF
clone size: few
V gene: TRBV20-1
J gene: TRBJ2-3
D gene: .

CDR3 DNA: TGTGCCAGCAGCTTAAAGCCCTCGGGACAGACTAACACCGGGGAGCTGTTTTTT
CDR3 protein: CASSLKPSGQTNTGELFF
clone size: few
V gene: TRBV7-3
J gene: TRBJ2-2
D gene: TRBD1

CDR3 DNA: TGTGCCAGCAGTGCTCGGACAGGGGATTCGAGTCAGCCCCAGCATTTT
CDR3 protein: CASSARTGDSSQPQHF
clone size: .
V gene: TRBV27
J gene: TRBJ1-5
D gene: TRBD1

CDR3 DNA: TGTGCCAGCTGTGACGGACAGGGCCGTGAGCAGTACTTC
CDR3 protein: CASCDGQGREQYF
clone size: .
V gene: TRBV27
J gene: TRBJ2-7
D gene: TRBD1

CDR3 DNA: TGCAGTGCCGAGACAGAATACGAGCAGTACTTC
CDR3 protein: CSAETEYEQYF
clone size: .
V gene: TRBV20-1
J gene: TRBJ2-7
D gene: .

CDR3 DNA: TGTGCCAGCAGTGCCGGACTAGCGGGAGGTTCCTACGAGCAGTACTTC
CDR3 protein: CASSAGLAGGSYEQYF
clone size: few
V gene: TRBV28
J gene: TRBJ2-7
D gene: TRBD2

CDR3 DNA: TGTGCCACCATGGGGTGGGGAAATGAGCAGTTCTTC
CDR3 protein: CATMGWGNEQFF
clone size: .
V gene: TRBV2
J gene: TRBJ2-1
D gene: .

CDR3 DNA: TGTGCCAGCGGGCAACCCCTCCACTTT
CDR3 protein: CASGQPLHF
clone size: few
V gene: TRBV6-5
J gene: TRBJ1-6
D gene: .

CDR3 DNA: TGTGCCAGCAGGTCAGGTTTCACTGAAGCTTTCTTT
CDR3 protein: CASRSGFTEAFF
clone size: .
V gene: TRBV6-6
J gene: TRBJ1-1
D gene: .

CDR3 DNA: TGCAGTGCTAGAGCCCCCGGGGGGGCCAAAAACATTCAGTACTTC
CDR3 protein: CSARAPGGAKNIQYF
clone size: .
V gene: TRBV20-1
J gene: TRBJ2-4
D gene: TRBD2

CDR3 DNA: TGCGCCAGCAGTGACGGGACAGTCGGCCACGAGCAGTACTTC
CDR3 protein: CASSDGTVGHEQYF
clone size: .
V gene: TRBV10-1
J gene: TRBJ2-7
D gene: TRBD1

CDR3 DNA: TGCTGTGCTAGAGATGGACTAGCGGGGGGCGCGGGGGAGACCCAGTACTTC
CDR3 protein: CCARDGLAGGAGETQYF
clone size: .
V gene: TRBV20-1
J gene: TRBJ2-5
D gene: TRBD2

CDR3 DNA: TGCAGTGCCTACGGTCGGGGCTCTGGGGCCAACGTCCTGACTTTC
CDR3 protein: CSAYGRGSGANVLTF
clone size: few
V gene: TRBV20-1
J gene: TRBJ2-6
D gene: .

CDR3 DNA: TGCAGCGTTGGGACAGGGGACGGTGAAGCTTTCTTT
CDR3 protein: CSVGTGDGEAFF
clone size: .
V gene: TRBV29-1
J gene: TRBJ1-1
D gene: TRBD1

CDR3 DNA: TGTGCCAGCAGTTTGAGGGAGAAAGAGACCCAGTACTTC
CDR3 protein: CASSLREKETQYF
clone size: few
V gene: TRBV28
J gene: TRBJ2-5
D gene: .

CDR3 DNA: TGCGCCAGCAGCTTGAGGTCAGGCTACGAGCAGTACTTC
CDR3 protein: CASSLRSGYEQYF
clone size: many
V gene: TRBV5-1
J gene: TRBJ2-7
D gene: .

CDR3 DNA: TGCAGTGCTCGAGGAGGGACAGGGGAGGGGGCTTTCTTT
CDR3 protein: CSARGGTGEGAFF
clone size: many
V gene: TRBV20-1
J gene: TRBJ1-1
D gene: TRBD1

CDR3 DNA: TGTGCCAGCAGCCAAGGAACGAGGGGGGCTTCCTCCGGGGAGCTGTTTTTT
CDR3 protein: CASSQGTRGASSGELFF
clone size: .
V gene: TRBV4-2
J gene: TRBJ2-2
D gene: .

CDR3 DNA: TGTGCCAGTCTGGAGATGGGGGGACCGAACACCGGGGAGCTGTTTTTT
CDR3 protein: CASLEMGGPNTGELFF
clone size: few
V gene: TRBV7-2
J gene: TRBJ2-2
D gene: .

CDR3 DNA: TGTGCCAGCAGCACGCCTAGTCAGGGAAGTGGTCAAGAGACCCAGTACTTC
CDR3 protein: CASSTPSQGSGQETQYF
clone size: .
V gene: TRBV5-6
J gene: TRBJ2-5
D gene: .

CDR3 DNA: TGTGCCAGCAGCTTAGTTTTGGCAGGGGGCGGGTATGAGCAGTTCTTC
CDR3 protein: CASSLVLAGGGYEQFF
clone size: .
V gene: TRBV7-2
J gene: TRBJ2-1
D gene: TRBD1

CDR3 DNA: TGTGCCAGCAAAGGACGGAACACTGAAGCTTTCTTT
CDR3 protein: CASKGRNTEAFF
clone size: few
V gene: TRBV7-3
J gene: TRBJ1-1
D gene: .

CDR3 DNA: TGTGCCAGCAGTTTATTCCGCCCAACAGGGACTAGCACAGATACGCAGTATTTT
CDR3 protein: CASSLFRPTGTSTDTQYF
clone size: .
V gene: TRBV27
J gene: TRBJ2-3
D gene: .

CDR3 DNA: TGTGCCAGCAGCTTAAACTCCTTAGGCAGGGATGAGCAGTTCTTC
CDR3 protein: CASSLNSLGRDEQFF
clone size: .
V gene: TRBV7-8
J gene: TRBJ2-1
D gene: .

CDR3 DNA: TGTGCCAGCAGCTTATTGGCTGGGAACTATAATTCACCCCTCCACTTT
CDR3 protein: CASSLLAGNYNSPLHF
clone size: few
V gene: TRBV11-2
J gene: TRBJ1-6
D gene: .

CDR3 DNA: TGCAGCGTTGGGACAGGGGGAGATACGCAGTATTTT
CDR3 protein: CSVGTGGDTQYF
clone size: many
V gene: TRBV29-1
J gene: TRBJ2-3
D gene: TRBD1

CDR3 DNA: TGTGCCATCAGTGAGGGGGAACAGCCCCAGCATTTT
CDR3 protein: CAISEGEQPQHF
clone size: .
V gene: TRBV10-3
J gene: TRBJ1-5
D gene: .

CDR3 DNA: TGCGCCAGCAGCCCCGGGACAGTTGGGGAGACCCAGTACTTC
CDR3 protein: CASSPGTVGETQYF
clone size: .
V gene: TRBV5-1
J gene: TRBJ2-5
D gene: TRBD1

CDR3 DNA: TGTGCCATCACCACGGACAGGGGGGACAATGAGCAGTTCTTC
CDR3 protein: CAITTDRGDNEQFF
clone size: .
V gene: TRBV10-3
J gene: TRBJ2-1
D gene: TRBD1

CDR3 DNA: TGTGCCAGCAGCGCTCGGACAGGGCACAACACCGGGGAGCTGTTTTTT
CDR3 protein: CASSARTGHNTGELFF
clone size: many
V gene: TRBV5-6
J gene: TRBJ2-2
D gene: TRBD1

CDR3 DNA: TGTGCCAGCAGCTTGGGTATGGACAGAGCGAACTTC
CDR3 protein: CASSLGMDRANF
clone size: many
V gene: TRBV5-5
J gene: TRBJ2-7
D gene: .

CDR3 DNA: TGTGCCAGCGCCGGGCAGACTGGGGCCAACGTCCTGACTTTC
CDR3 protein: CASAGQTGANVLTF
clone size: few
V gene: TRBV11-2
J gene: TRBJ2-6
D gene: .

CDR3 DNA: TGTCACAGGGAGAAAGAGACCCAGTACTTC
CDR3 protein: CHREKETQYF
clone size: .
V gene: TRBV6-1
J gene: TRBJ2-5
D gene: .

CDR3 DNA: TGCAGTGCTACCCGAGCGGGGGGCTACAATGAGCAGTTCTTC
CDR3 protein: CSATRAGGYNEQFF
clone size: .
V gene: TRBV20-1
J gene: TRBJ2-1
D gene: TRBD2

CDR3 DNA: TGTGCCAGCAGTCGGGACAGGGGTTGGACTGAAGCTTTCTTT
CDR3 protein: CASSRDRGWTEAFF
clone size: few
V gene: TRBV12-3/TRBV12-4
J gene: TRBJ1-1
D gene: TRBD1

CDR3 DNA: TGCGCCAGCAGCTTGGGACTCCCCGTTCTCTACAATGAGCAGTTCTTC
CDR3 protein: CASSLGLPVLYNEQFF
clone size: few
V gene: TRBV5-1
J gene: TRBJ2-1
D gene: .

CDR3 DNA: TGTGCCAGCTCCCCGGGTAAGGATTACGAGCAGTACTTC
CDR3 protein: CASSPGKDYEQYF
clone size: .
V gene: TRBV18
J gene: TRBJ2-7
D gene: .

CDR3 DNA: TGTGCCTGGAGTGGGTCCCTGAGACAAGAGACCCAGTACTTC
CDR3 protein: CAWSGSLRQETQYF
clone size: few
V gene: TRBV30
J gene: TRBJ2-5
D gene: .

CDR3 DNA: TGCGCCAGCAGCTTCTCGGGGACAGGGCTCGACGAGCAGTACTTC
CDR3 protein: CASSFSGTGLDEQYF
clone size: .
V gene: TRBV5-1
J gene: TRBJ2-7
D gene: TRBD1

CDR3 DNA: TGCGCCAGCAGCTCCTTTGGACAGGGGGCAGGTTCACCCCTCCACTTT
CDR3 protein: CASSSFGQGAGSPLHF
clone size: .
V gene: TRBV5-1
J gene: TRBJ1-6
D gene: TRBD1

CDR3 DNA: TGTGCCAGCACACATTCTCGGACTAGCGGCACAGATACGCAGTATTTT
CDR3 protein: CASTHSRTSGTDTQYF
clone size: many
V gene: TRBV12-3/TRBV12-4
J gene: TRBJ2-3
D gene: TRBD2

CDR3 DNA: TGTGCCATCAGCCCGACAGGGGGGGACTATGGCTACACCTTC
CDR3 protein: CAISPTGGDYGYTF
clone size: few
V gene: TRBV10-3
J gene: TRBJ1-2
D gene: TRBD1

CDR3 DNA: TGTGCCAGCAGCTTAGTGAGCGGGAGTGCAGATACGCAGTATTTT
CDR3 protein: CASSLVSGSADTQYF
clone size: many
V gene: TRBV7-2
J gene: TRBJ2-3
D gene: TRBD2